This TCR beta chain emerged from a study of blood T cell repertoires in COVID-19. Sequencing used immunoSEQ multiplex PCR; TCRdb keeps in-frame clones, though not all of them. The table shows roughly 150,000 clones, with more than 65% occurring only once. Germline V CDR1 and CDR2: SGHRS, YFSETQ. Germline trimming cut 0 bases from V and 7 bases from J; bases unmatched to any gene: 9. This CDR3 spans 16 amino acids. This clonotype originated in a man aged 65 to 79 with active or convalescent COVID-19. Input material: peripheral blood. The chain combines TRBV5-1 with TRBJ2-2, with 7 bases matching TRBD2. The CDR3 protein is CASSLDGGGVGGELFF. The DNA of the CDR3 is TGCGCCAGCAGCTTGGACGGCGGGGGAGTCGGCGGGGAGCTGTTTTTT.